This T cell receptor (beta chain) is from a study of beta chain features in type 1 diabetes (dated by TCRdb to 2017 to 2018). Describing the broader study: Mean age, gender distribution, total cell number and subset yield did not differ between patients and healthy donors. Whereas all 28 donors provided naive and central memory subsets, regulatory and stem cell-like memory subsets were isolated from just 8 patients and roughly 8 healthy donors. The study compared the TCRB repertoires of sorted circulating CD4+ T cell subsets in recently diagnosed type 1 diabetes patients with those in matched healthy donors. A total of about 110 million sorted cells were examined across all samples, and the number of cells per subset was strongly correlated with RNA yield.

Notes on this clone: What antigen it recognizes has not been identified. Base-call qualities are not available, and no considerably larger clone is one nucleotide away.

What the authors observed across the whole study: Sequencing cDNA rather than genomic DNA could over-represent highly expressing activated cells, although activation and CD3 levels did not differ between groups. In all four CD4+ subsets, TCRB CDR3 length was moderately but significantly shorter in type 1 diabetes patients. At VDJ recombination sites, patients with type 1 diabetes made fewer insertions and deleted more nucleotides, a pattern implying thymic rearrangement abnormalities. Shorter templates might be favored by PCR, yet because patient and control samples were amplified and corrected together, any such skew would affect both groups equally. The naive, central memory and regulatory TCRB repertoires appeared to resemble one another more closely among patients than among healthy donors. Only small numbers of individuals were included in the HLA sub-analyses, which left unresolved whether HLA type had any influence on TCRB rearrangement.

The entire isolated RNA was reverse transcribed using the High Capacity cDNA Reverse Transcription Kit, and thus expressed TCRB transcripts were sequenced. Naive, central memory and regulatory T cell samples underwent deep immunoSEQ sequencing, averaging around 3.6 million total reads per sample. Sorted cells were lysed in RLT buffer and RNA was extracted with DNase-treated RNeasy Micro or Mini kits, depending on cell number. To prevent cross-contamination, each cell subset was processed individually, whereas patient and healthy donor samples were processed jointly. Using the immunoSEQ multiplex PCR, TCRB sequences were amplified from cDNA into 87-bp fragments spanning the CDR3 region. Sequencing of the amplicons was performed on the Illumina HiSeq platform. The paper's processing steps were these. PCR bias was computationally corrected using synthetic template baselines, reads within Hamming distance 2 were collapsed, and singletons that could not be merged were discarded. Reads were aligned against IMGT to assign V, D and J genes, CDR3 length and insertions or deletions at six rearrangement sites. Within each subset, clonotype counts were normalized to the number of sorted cells before true diversity and Gini coefficients were calculated with the tcR R package. The overlap coefficient, calculated on TCRB nucleotide sequences, was used to measure repertoire sharing. Out-of-frame TCRB sequences from naive cells were analyzed as a proxy for the pre-selection repertoire. TCRdb holds this immuneACCESS table with in-frame rearrangements only. Some clones are missing; in checked studies, unresolved V genes explain under half, and the rest has no known cause. V, J and clone size are those of that table, while D and trimming were read from the DNA. Present in this sample are roughly 350,000 clones, 8% to 13% of which were seen just once. Jointly, the top ten make up 0.015% of the sample.

The CDR3 runs 12 amino acids, cysteine and phenylalanine included. The DNA shown is the 36-base CDR3, in frame from base 1. The germline V gene sets CDR1 to SQVTM and CDR2 to ANQGSEA. Each donor gave one peripheral blood draw, averaging roughly 120 mL, which was collected into heparinised tubes. Using a panel that included CD45RO, CCR7, CD25, CD127, CD95 and CD27, naive, central memory, regulatory and stem cell-like memory CD4+ T cells were sorted on a BD FACSAria II. Purity was above 95% for every sorted population. PBMCs were separated immediately by Lymphoprep density gradient centrifugation and were stained directly, without being cultured. So that batch effects would be minimized, each experiment stained and sorted samples in pairs, pairing one healthy donor with one patient.

The sequenced sample was naive CD4+ T cells from blood. Explained via the paper, the cell subset or site label denotes: true naive CD4+ T cells. The source is a woman aged 30 to 39 in good health. The rearranged segments are TRBV29-1 and TRBJ1-1; too little of a D gene remains to name it. The sequenced DNA: TGCAGTGCCGGGAAATTGAACACTGAAGCTTTCTTT. It codes for CSAGKLNTEAFF.